The 21 T cell receptor beta chains listed next were all sequenced from one sample in a study of blood T cell repertoires in COVID-19. The protocol was immunoSEQ multiplex PCR, while the TCRdb copy is restricted to in-frame clones and leaves out a portion. Found here are fewer than 75,000 clones, around three quarters of them singletons; the top ten hold 2.5% to 3.5%. The sample comprised peripheral blood. The source of these receptors is a man in his sixties with acute or convalescent COVID-19.

This clone came up a few times. The chain carries TRBV5-6 and TRBJ2-5, with TRBD1 matching 7 bases. This CDR3 has 16 residues. Germline V gene data show CDR1 as SGHDT and CDR2 as YYEEEE. With V trimmed by 2 bases and J by 3 bases, 10 bases remained unmatched. This CDR3 reads CASSFLPDRREETQYF. CDR3 nucleotides: TGTGCCAGCAGCTTCTTACCGGACAGGAGAGAAGAGACCCAGTACTTC.

This clone was seen just once. The CDR3 reads CASSQVHSTNYEQYF. CDR3 coding DNA: TGTGCCAGCAGCCAAGTTCACTCCACCAACTACGAGCAGTACTTC. The chain links TRBV4-2 to TRBJ2-7; D is unresolved. The CDR3 has 15 residues. Germline V lookup: CDR1 LGHNA, CDR2 YNFKEQ. With 1 base removed from V and 3 bases from J, the gap between germline ends came to 13 bases.

The V call is TRBV28, the J call TRBJ1-1, with no clear D. V lost 3 bases and J lost 0, with 8 bases in between. Germline lookup yields CDR1 MDHEN and CDR2 SYDVKM. The CDR3 is made up of 14 amino acids. The CDR3 loop is CASSLMSMNTEAFF. The CDR3 region has the DNA TGTGCCAGCAGTTTGATGAGCATGAACACTGAAGCTTTCTTT.

The chain recombines TRBV29-1 with TRBJ2-3, with D perhaps TRBD2 (6 bases). V dropped 5 bases and J dropped 0 bases, with 9 bases sitting between them. CDR3 length: 13 residues. The germline V gene encodes CDR1 SQVTM and CDR2 ANQGSEA. In DNA form, the CDR3 reads TGCAGCGTTTGGGGGGATAGCACAGATACGCAGTATTTT. Its protein is CSVWGDSTDTQYF.

V and J are TRBV12-3 or TRBV12-4 and TRBJ2-7; tentatively, D is TRBD2 (5 bases). V lost 5 bases and J 3 bases, leaving 11 bases between the germline ends. This CDR3 is built from 13 residues. CDR3 loop: CASSGEGYYEQYF. The CDR3 DNA reads TGTGCCAGCAGTGGTGAGGGTTACTACGAGCAGTACTTC.

This chain links TRBV5-6 with TRBJ1-4; 10 nucleotides agree with TRBD1. The CDR3 extends over 16 amino acids. Germline CDR1 SGHDT, CDR2 YYEEEE. Trimming took 4 bases from V and 7 from J; bases not matched to a gene: 10. Written as DNA, the CDR3 is TGTGCCAGCAGCCTGGACCCGGGACAGGGGTTTGAAAAACTGTTTTTT. It is translated as CASSLDPGQGFEKLFF.

The chain joins TRBV7-9 to TRBJ2-7, with 7 bases aligning to TRBD1. J lost 7 bases, V lost 5 bases, and 11 bases had no gene match. The length of the CDR3 is 14 residues. Germline values: CDR1 SEHNR, CDR2 FQNEAQ (reference sequence). This chain's CDR3 is CASSPPDRAREQYF. CDR3 coding DNA: TGTGCCAGCAGCCCGCCTGACAGGGCCAGAGAGCAGTACTTC.

The V gene is TRBV28, the J gene TRBJ2-3, with 8 bases matching TRBD2. Trimming removed 10 bases from V and 6 bases from J; junction bases left unmatched: 3. Per germline, CDR1 MDHEN and CDR2 SYDVKM. CDR3 length equals 11 residues. The CDR3: CATGGFDTQYF. In DNA form, the CDR3 reads TGTGCCACGGGGGGGTTTGATACGCAGTATTTT.

This clone was seen more than once but under ten times. V usage is TRBV5-1 and J usage is TRBJ2-7; a weak D match, TRBD1 (7 bases). This CDR3 is 16 amino acids long. V gave up 4 bases and J gave up 3 bases, with 20 bases separating them. Germline CDR1 reads SGHRS; CDR2 reads YFSETQ. The CDR3 is CASSTDRPGGIYEQYF. CDR3 sequence (DNA): TGCGCCAGCAGCACGGACAGGCCCGGGGGCATCTACGAGCAGTACTTC.

V and J are TRBV24-1 and TRBJ2-2; 7 positions agree with TRBD1. V lost 6 bases and J lost 8; bases outside the gene matches: 2. Germline CDR1 is KGHDR and CDR2 is SFDVKD. The CDR3 extends over 12 amino acids. CDR3 DNA: TGTGCCACCAGTACGGGACAGGGGGAGCTGTTTTTT. This encodes CATSTGQGELFF.

The chain links TRBV2 to TRBJ2-3; D remains ambiguous. V was trimmed by 3 bases and J by 4 bases, leaving 8 bases between them. The CDR3 extends over 13 amino acids. Germline CDR1 SNHLY, CDR2 FYNNEI. CDR3 sequence: CASSDQTADTQYF. The CDR3 DNA follows: TGTGCCAGCAGTGATCAAACGGCAGATACGCAGTATTTT.

V is TRBV11-2 and J is TRBJ2-1; the D gene is possibly TRBD2 (6 bases). Trimming left V 5 bases short and J 12 bases short, with 14 bases between. The CDR3 totals 12 residues. The germline V gene has CDR1 SGHAT and CDR2 FQNNGV. CDR3 in amino acids: CASSPTGGVQFF. The CDR3 DNA sequence: TGTGCCAGCAGCCCAACCGGCGGGGTGCAGTTCTTC.

The V gene is TRBV29-1, the J gene TRBJ2-7; a possible D gene is TRBD2 (6 bases). CDR1 and CDR2 from the germline V gene are SQVTM and ANQGSEA. The CDR3 is 13 amino acids. V lost 5 bases and J lost 3, with 14 bases in between. Here the CDR3 DNA reads TGCAGCGTTCATGGAGGGACCGGCTACGAGCAGTACTTC. Amino acids: CSVHGGTGYEQYF.

CDR3: CASRPTSGTTGEQFF. CDR3 nucleotide sequence: TGCGCCAGCAGACCGACTAGCGGGACTACAGGGGAGCAGTTCTTC. The chain couples TRBV4-1 to TRBJ2-1, with 11 bases aligning to TRBD2. CDR3 length: 15 residues. After removal of 6 bases from V and 10 bases from J, the junction contained 11 bases not matched to a gene. CDR1 and CDR2 (germline): MGHRA, YSYEKL.

This chain uses TRBV7-3 with TRBJ1-1, with D possibly matching TRBD1 (5 bases). The germline V gene has CDR1 SGHTA and CDR2 FQGTGA. The ends were cut back, 5 bases at V and 8 bases at J, with 15 bases in the middle. The CDR3 consists of 13 residues. CDR3: CASSPGSGFEAFF. DNA of the CDR3: TGTGCCAGCAGCCCCGGCTCAGGGTTCGAAGCTTTCTTT.

The rearrangement uses TRBV10-3 and TRBJ2-3; 10 positions agree with TRBD2. After removal of 3 bases from V and 9 bases from J, the junction contained 12 bases not matched to a gene. This CDR3 spans 16 amino acids. The germline gives CDR1 ENHRY, CDR2 SYGVKD. The CDR3 region is CAISDMSSGGGETQYF. CDR3 sequence (DNA): TGTGCCATCAGTGATATGTCTAGCGGGGGCGGCGAGACGCAGTATTTT.

The chain links TRBV27 to TRBJ1-1; 9 bases match TRBD1. After removal of 6 bases from V and 3 bases from J, the junction contained 5 bases not matched to a gene. Per germline, CDR1 MNHEY and CDR2 SMNVEV (reference sequence). CDR3 length equals 14 residues. The CDR3 spells CASSLRQGDTEAFF. CDR3 nucleotide sequence: TGTGCCAGCAGCCTCCGACAGGGGGACACTGAAGCTTTCTTT.

The chain couples TRBV9 to TRBJ1-1; 7 bases are shared with TRBD1. The trim removed 0 bases at V and 0 bases at J, leaving 5 bases unmatched. CDR1 and CDR2 (germline): SGDLS, YYNGEE. The CDR3 consists of 16 residues. The CDR3 spells CASSVAVTGMNTEAFF. The CDR3 bases are TGTGCCAGCAGCGTAGCGGTGACAGGGATGAACACTGAAGCTTTCTTT.

The V gene is TRBV29-1, the J gene TRBJ1-4, with a possible D match to TRBD1 (5 bases). The CDR3 loop spans 14 amino acids. Germline V gene lookup returns CDR1 SQVTM and CDR2 ANQGSEA. V was clipped by 4 bases and J by 5 bases, with 14 bases between them. This CDR3 is CSVVQGRRNEKLFF. Written as DNA, the CDR3 is TGCAGCGTTGTTCAGGGAAGGCGCAATGAAAAACTGTTTTTT.

The chain links TRBV2 to TRBJ2-3; the match to TRBD1 covers 7 bases. Germline V gene data show CDR1 as SNHLY and CDR2 as FYNNEI. There are 14 residues in the CDR3. V shed 6 bases and J 2 bases; nucleotides not matched to a gene: 5. The CDR3 coding sequence is TGTGCCAGCAGAGGGGACAGAAACACAGATACGCAGTATTTT. Protein product: CASRGDRNTDTQYF.

The J gene is TRBJ2-1, the V gene TRBV28; possible D gene TRBD1, 5 bases. Germline values: CDR1 MDHEN, CDR2 SYDVKM. The CDR3 sequence is 15 residues long. V was cut by 6 bases and J by 9 bases, with 21 bases left in between. This chain's CDR3 is CASSLLQHGQGEQFF. CDR3 bases: TGTGCCAGCAGCCTCCTCCAACATGGCCAGGGTGAGCAGTTCTTC.